A single sample gave rise to the 29 T cell receptor beta chains below, sequenced in a study of blood T cell repertoires in COVID-19. Clones were read by immunoSEQ multiplex PCR, and TCRdb kept only the in-frame ones, dropping some. The sample has about 120,000 clones, 80% to 85% seen once. Specimen: peripheral blood. The receptor source for this set is a woman between 45 and 60 years old with acute or convalescent COVID-19.

This rearrangement joins TRBV10-3 to TRBJ1-2; no firm D call. Trimming removed 2 bases from V and 4 bases from J, with 11 bases in between. The CDR3 contains 14 residues. CDR1 ENHRY and CDR2 SYGVKD come from the germline V gene. The CDR3 DNA reads TGTGCCATCAGTGAGCGGGAGAGCGGCTATGGCTACACCTTC. The encoded protein is CAISERESGYGYTF.

The chain uses TRBV6-5 and TRBJ1-1, with D possibly being TRBD1 (6 bases). There are 12 residues in the CDR3. Between the trimmed V and J ends, which lost 7 bases and 5 bases, there was a span of 11 bases. The V gene's germline CDR1 is MNHEY and CDR2 SVGAGI. The CDR3 is CASTAGQTEAFF. Here the CDR3 DNA reads TGTGCCAGCACAGCCGGACAGACTGAAGCTTTCTTT.

The J gene is TRBJ2-7, the V gene TRBV28, with unresolved D. Trimming took 3 bases from V and 9 from J, leaving 9 bases between them. Germline CDR1 MDHEN, CDR2 SYDVKM. The CDR3 has 11 amino acids. CDR3 region: CASSFIGGQYF. DNA for the CDR3: TGTGCCAGCAGTTTCATCGGCGGGCAGTACTTC. The complete variable domain, with remaining parts taken from reference TRBV28 and TRBJ2-7, reads DVKVTQSSRYLVKRTGEKVFLECVQDMDHENMFWYRQDPGLGLRLIYFSYDVKMKEKGDIPEGYSVSREKKERFSLILESASTNQTSMYLCASSFIGGQYFGPGTRLTVT.

This clone showed up just a few times. This rearrangement joins TRBV5-5 to TRBJ1-3, with D unresolved. Trimming removed 4 bases from V and 4 bases from J, with 12 bases in between. CDR3 length: 14 residues. CDR1 SGHKS and CDR2 YYEKEE come from the germline V gene (reference sequence). CDR3 sequence: CASSPTDWGNTIYF. DNA for the CDR3: TGTGCCAGCAGCCCGACCGACTGGGGAAACACCATATATTTT.

The gene calls are TRBV24-1 and TRBJ1-5; 8 nucleotides agree with TRBD1. Germline V gene lookup returns CDR1 KGHDR and CDR2 SFDVKD. The CDR3 totals 14 residues. V shed 9 bases and J 5 bases; nucleotides not matched to a gene: 8. CDR3 sequence (DNA): TGTGCCACCGGCCGACAGGGGTGGGATCAGCCCCAGCATTTT. Its protein product is CATGRQGWDQPQHF.

The chain carries TRBV7-8 and TRBJ1-1; D not certain. Trimming pared 4 bases from V and 1 base from J, leaving 13 bases between. Germline V gene lookup returns CDR1 SGHVS and CDR2 FQNEAQ. The CDR3 extends over 15 amino acids. CDR3: CASSSIPPGNTEAFF. As DNA, the CDR3 is TGTGCCAGCAGCTCGATCCCCCCCGGGAACACTGAAGCTTTCTTT.

V usage is TRBV3-1 (or the pseudogene TRBV3-2) and J usage is TRBJ2-3; 8 positions agree with TRBD2. Germline CDR1 is LGHDT and CDR2 is YNNKEL (reference sequence). J gave up 4 bases and V 0 bases, and 9 bases lay outside the gene matches. The CDR3 totals 17 residues. The DNA for the CDR3 is TGTGCCAGCAGCCAAGATCAGGGTAGCGGGATCGCAGATACGCAGTATTTT. Its protein product is CASSQDQGSGIADTQYF.

The chain employs TRBV14 and TRBJ1-1; 9 nucleotides agree with TRBD1. V was clipped by 5 bases and J by 4 bases; unmatched bases: 8. The CDR3 is 15 residues long. CDR1 and CDR2 from the germline V gene are SGHDN and FVKESK. DNA for the CDR3: TGTGCCAGCAGCTATTCGACAGGGGGGACCACTGAAGCTTTCTTT. It is translated as CASSYSTGGTTEAFF. The full variable domain, its missing parts supplied by reference TRBV14 and TRBJ1-1, is EAGVTQFPSHSVIEKGQTVTLRCDPISGHDNLYWYRRVMGKEIKFLLHFVKESKQDESGMPNNRFLAERTGGTYSTLKVQPAELEDSGVYFCASSYSTGGTTEAFFGQGTRLTVV.

The chain employs TRBV28 and TRBJ2-7, with 10 bases matching TRBD2. The CDR3 is 15 residues long. V shed 6 bases, J shed 4 bases, and the junction held 9 bases outside the gene matches. CDR1 is MDHEN, CDR2 SYDVKM, per germline. The CDR3 nucleotides read TGTGCCAGCAGCCTGGCCTCTAGCGGGAGTTACGAGCAGTACTTC. As protein: CASSLASSGSYEQYF.

The chain uses TRBV5-1 and TRBJ1-1; no firm D call. The germline CDR1 and CDR2 sequences are SGHRS and YFSETQ. The V and J ends lost 0 bases and 3 bases respectively, with 9 bases between them. CDR3 length: 14 amino acids. The CDR3 is CASSLASWDTEAFF. The CDR3 DNA sequence: TGCGCCAGCAGCTTGGCTAGCTGGGACACTGAAGCTTTCTTT.

The chain couples TRBV27 to TRBJ1-4, with D possibly TRBD1 on 5 matching bases. The CDR3 sequence is 15 residues long. With 6 bases removed from V and 4 bases from J, the gap between germline ends came to 15 bases. Per the germline V gene, CDR1 is MNHEY and CDR2 is SMNVEV (reference sequence). CDR3 amino acids: CASSTSGGFNEKLFF. For the CDR3, the DNA is TGTGCCAGCAGCACATCCGGGGGTTTTAATGAAAAACTGTTTTTT.

The gene calls are TRBV19 and TRBJ2-4; a possible D gene is TRBD2 (7 bases). Trimming stripped 5 bases from V and 1 base from J, with 15 bases between. The CDR3 extends over 16 amino acids. CDR1 is LNHDA and CDR2 is SQIVND in the germline V gene (reference sequence). The CDR3 sequence is CASSSYGGPAKNIQYF. The DNA for the CDR3 is TGTGCCAGTAGTTCATACGGGGGGCCCGCCAAAAACATTCAGTACTTC.

The chain is built from TRBV5-1 and TRBJ2-7; 11 bases line up with TRBD2. Germline V gene lookup returns CDR1 SGHRS and CDR2 YFSETQ. The J segment lost 2 bases and the V segment lost 4 bases, leaving 14 bases of the junction unmatched. The CDR3 extends over 18 amino acids. The CDR3 sequence is CASSVSSSGRPETYEQYF. The CDR3, as DNA: TGCGCCAGCAGCGTATCGTCTAGCGGGAGGCCCGAAACCTACGAGCAGTACTTC.

This chain links TRBV5-8 with TRBJ1-1; weak D call: TRBD1 (6 bases). There are 13 residues in the CDR3. The germline V gene encodes CDR1 SGHTS and CDR2 YDEGEE. V gave up 4 bases and J gave up 4 bases, with 11 bases separating them. The CDR3 coding sequence is TGTGCCAGCAGCCTACAGGGCTTCACTGAAGCTTTCTTT. Translation gives CASSLQGFTEAFF.

A few counts support this clone. The genes are TRBV30 and TRBJ1-5; the match to TRBD1 covers 7 bases. The germline gives CDR1 GTSNPN, CDR2 SVGIG (reference sequence). The CDR3 is 14 amino acids. Trimming removed 5 bases from V and 2 bases from J; junction bases left unmatched: 6. This CDR3 reads CAWDPGQGNQPQHF. The CDR3 DNA is TGTGCCTGGGACCCTGGACAGGGCAATCAGCCCCAGCATTTT.

This rearrangement joins TRBV6-6 to TRBJ2-7, with D unclear. The CDR3 length is 12 residues. Trimming pared 5 bases from V and 6 bases from J, leaving 11 bases between. Germline CDR1 is MNHNY and CDR2 is SVGAGI (reference sequence). The CDR3 reads CASSQTGGEQYF. The CDR3 DNA sequence: TGTGCCAGCAGTCAGACTGGCGGCGAGCAGTACTTC.

This clone showed up just once. The genes are TRBV5-6 and TRBJ2-7; 8 bases align to TRBD1. V dropped 0 bases and J dropped 6; count of bases not matched to a gene: 2. CDR3 size: 13 residues. Germline CDR1 reads SGHDT; CDR2 reads YYEEEE. The CDR3 bases are TGTGCCAGCAGCTTGGCCAGGGGGCTCGAGCAGTACTTC. Translating gives CASSLARGLEQYF.

J is TRBJ2-4 and V is TRBV5-4; TRBD1 matches 9 bases. Germline V gene lookup returns CDR1 SGHNT and CDR2 YYREEE (reference sequence). The CDR3 extends over 14 amino acids. The J segment lost 4 bases and the V segment lost 3 bases, leaving 2 bases of the junction unmatched. As DNA, the CDR3 is TGTGCCAGCAGCTGGACAGGGGCTAAAAACATTCAGTACTTC. Protein sequence: CASSWTGAKNIQYF.

This clone was picked up one time. This chain uses TRBV7-8 with TRBJ2-1; the D is unclear. Germline V lookup: CDR1 SGHVS, CDR2 FQNEAQ. V lost 0 bases to trimming and J lost 5 bases, with 8 bases between them. The CDR3 consists of 14 residues. Here the CDR3 DNA reads TGTGCCAGCAGCTTAGCGTATAGTAACAATGAGCAGTTCTTC. As protein: CASSLAYSNNEQFF.

CDR3 sequence reads: CASTDRPLSYEQYF. The CDR3 DNA reads as TGTGCCAGCACGGACAGGCCTCTCTCCTACGAGCAGTACTTC. The gene calls are TRBV6-5 and TRBJ2-7; 7 positions agree with TRBD1. Germline values: CDR1 MNHEY, CDR2 SVGAGI. V dropped 7 bases and J dropped 0; count of bases not matched to a gene: 6. The CDR3 contains 14 residues.

This chain connects TRBV5-1 to TRBJ2-1; 7 bases are a match to TRBD1. The CDR3 runs 15 residues. The germline CDR1 and CDR2 sequences are SGHRS and YFSETQ. J gave up 4 bases and V 0 bases, and 4 bases lay outside the gene matches. CDR3 sequence reads: CASSLEGQFYNEQFF. In DNA, the CDR3 is TGCGCCAGCAGCTTGGAGGGACAGTTTTACAATGAGCAGTTCTTC.

V gene TRBV7-2 combines with J gene TRBJ2-7; 8 nucleotides agree with TRBD2. The CDR3 extends over 16 amino acids. The trim removed 5 bases at V and 1 base at J, leaving 10 bases unmatched. The germline V gene has CDR1 SGHTA and CDR2 FQGNSA. As DNA, the CDR3 is TGTGCCAGCAGCCCCAACCAAGCGGGGGTTTCCTACGAGCAGTACTTC. As protein: CASSPNQAGVSYEQYF.

The chain recombines TRBV3-1 (or the pseudogene TRBV3-2) with TRBJ1-1; 9 bases are shared with TRBD1. CDR3 size: 14 residues. J lost 5 bases, V lost 4 bases, and 5 bases had no gene match. Germline V lookup: CDR1 LGHDT, CDR2 YNNKEL (reference sequence). The CDR3 here is CASSPQGASTEAFF. CDR3 DNA: TGTGCCAGCAGCCCACAGGGGGCGAGTACTGAAGCTTTCTTT.

This chain joins TRBV11-2 and TRBJ2-5; 14 nucleotides agree with TRBD2. Germline assignment: CDR1 SGHAT and CDR2 FQNNGV. The CDR3 spans 16 residues. The V segment lost 5 bases and the J segment 5 bases; nucleotides outside the gene matches: 7. CDR3: CASSARLAGGRETQYF. The CDR3 region has the DNA TGTGCCAGCAGCGCCCGACTAGCGGGGGGGCGGGAGACCCAGTACTTC.

The chain has TRBV6-1 and TRBJ2-5; D remains ambiguous. The germline CDR1 and CDR2 sequences are MNHNS and SASEGT. V was pared by 2 bases and J by 2 bases, with 12 bases between. This CDR3 spans 15 amino acids. The CDR3 region has the DNA TGTGCCAGCAGTGAAAGCCCAGGTCCACAAGAGACCCAGTACTTC. Encoded protein: CASSESPGPQETQYF.

The chain combines TRBV29-1 with TRBJ2-3; TRBD2 might be the D (6 bases). Germline CDR1 SQVTM, CDR2 ANQGSEA. V lost 3 bases and J lost 0, with 13 bases in between. CDR3 size: 15 residues. CDR3 sequence: CSVDGLRGSTDTQYF. The CDR3 DNA reads as TGCAGCGTTGATGGGCTCCGGGGGAGCACAGATACGCAGTATTTT.

The chain links TRBV5-1 to TRBJ1-1; perhaps TRBD1 as D (5 bases). With 4 bases removed from V and 0 bases from J, the gap between germline ends came to 10 bases. The CDR3 length is 14 residues. Germline CDR1 and CDR2: SGHRS and YFSETQ. The CDR3 sequence: CASSPGYLNTEAFF. The CDR3 coding sequence is TGCGCCAGCAGCCCAGGGTACTTGAACACTGAAGCTTTCTTT.

The chain has TRBV7-2 and TRBJ2-3; 13 nucleotides agree with TRBD2. The V and J ends lost 5 bases and 2 bases, in that order; junction bases with no gene match: 7. CDR1 is SGHTA, CDR2 FQGNSA, per germline. This CDR3 contains 17 residues. The CDR3 DNA reads as TGTGCCAGCAGCAGGGAGGGACTAGCGGGAATCACAGATACGCAGTATTTT. It codes for CASSREGLAGITDTQYF.

V usage is TRBV28 and J usage is TRBJ1-1; D call uncertain. CDR1 and CDR2 from the germline V gene are MDHEN and SYDVKM. There are 12 residues in the CDR3. Trimming pared 6 bases from V and 9 bases from J, leaving 14 bases between. CDR3 amino acids: CASSTTRLQAFF. CDR3 in DNA: TGTGCCAGCAGCACCACACGTCTGCAAGCTTTCTTT. Together with reference TRBV28 and TRBJ1-1, the CDR3 gives the full variable domain: DVKVTQSSRYLVKRTGEKVFLECVQDMDHENMFWYRQDPGLGLRLIYFSYDVKMKEKGDIPEGYSVSREKKERFSLILESASTNQTSMYLCASSTTRLQAFFGQGTRLTVV.